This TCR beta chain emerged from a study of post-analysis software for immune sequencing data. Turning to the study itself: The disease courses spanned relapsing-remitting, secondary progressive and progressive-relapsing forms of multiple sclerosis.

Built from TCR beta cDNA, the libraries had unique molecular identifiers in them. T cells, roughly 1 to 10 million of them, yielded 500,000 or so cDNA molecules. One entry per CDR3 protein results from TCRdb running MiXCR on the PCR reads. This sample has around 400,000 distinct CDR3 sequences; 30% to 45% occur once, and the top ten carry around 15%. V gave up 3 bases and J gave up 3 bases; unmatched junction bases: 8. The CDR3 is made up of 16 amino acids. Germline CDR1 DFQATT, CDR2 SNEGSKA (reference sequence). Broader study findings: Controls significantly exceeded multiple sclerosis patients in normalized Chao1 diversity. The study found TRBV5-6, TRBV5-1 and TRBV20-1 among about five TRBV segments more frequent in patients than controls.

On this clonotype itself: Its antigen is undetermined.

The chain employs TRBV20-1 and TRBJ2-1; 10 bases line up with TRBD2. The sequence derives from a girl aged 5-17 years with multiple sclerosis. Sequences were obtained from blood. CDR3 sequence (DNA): TGCAGTGCTAGTCAACAAGCGGGGGGGTTCTACAATGAGCAGTTCTTC. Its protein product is CSASQQAGGFYNEQFF.